The 11 T cell receptor beta chains given below trace back to one sample, sequenced in a study of blood T cell repertoires in COVID-19. Produced via immunoSEQ multiplex PCR; TCRdb's table is partial and in-frame only. The sample has 200,000 to 250,000 clones, roughly 86% seen once. The sequencing sample was made of PBMCs or T cells enriched from blood (not recorded which). The receptors were gathered from a woman aged 25-40 years with acute COVID-19.

V is TRBV7-2 and J is TRBJ2-7; perhaps TRBD1 as D (6 bases). The CDR3 extends over 17 amino acids. Germline loops: CDR1 SGHTA, CDR2 FQGNSA. Between the trimmed V and J ends, which lost 5 bases and 0 bases, there was a span of 20 bases. The CDR3 protein is CASSTPTRGAYSYEQYF. The CDR3 DNA follows: TGTGCCAGCAGCACACCAACCAGGGGAGCCTACTCCTACGAGCAGTACTTC.

The chain is built from TRBV7-2 and TRBJ1-6; no clear D. CDR3 length: 12 residues. In germline, CDR1 is SGHTA, CDR2 FQGNSA. V was pared by 5 bases and J by 9 bases, with 8 bases between. The CDR3 region is CASSRASSPLHF. The DNA for the CDR3 is TGTGCCAGCAGCCGTGCTAGTTCACCCCTCCACTTT.

V and J are TRBV3-1 (or the pseudogene TRBV3-2) and TRBJ2-2, with 10 bases that match TRBD2. The germline V gene has CDR1 LGHDT and CDR2 YNNKEL (reference sequence). V lost 6 bases to trimming and J lost 7 bases; unmatched junction nucleotides: 8. The CDR3 loop spans 15 amino acids. This CDR3 reads CASRKRGGAIGELFF. CDR3 in DNA: TGTGCCAGCAGGAAGCGGGGGGGTGCAATCGGGGAGCTGTTTTTT.

The V call is TRBV5-8, the J call TRBJ1-1; no firm D call. Germline assignment: CDR1 SGHTS and CDR2 YDEGEE. Trimming took 3 bases from V and 0 from J, leaving 6 bases between them. The CDR3 is made up of 13 amino acids. The CDR3 spells CASSSQMNTEAFF. DNA for the CDR3: TGTGCCAGCAGCTCACAGATGAACACTGAAGCTTTCTTT.

This clone was seen more than once but under ten times. The chain has TRBV19 and TRBJ2-5, with TRBD2 matching 9 bases. V lost 7 bases to trimming and J lost 2 bases; unmatched junction nucleotides: 11. CDR1 and CDR2 (germline): LNHDA, SQIVND (reference sequence). CDR3 length equals 16 residues. In DNA form, the CDR3 reads TGTGCCAGTATGAGAGCAGCGGGGGGCGTTCAAGAGACCCAGTACTTC. This encodes CASMRAAGGVQETQYF.

J is TRBJ2-3 and V is TRBV10-2; 11 bases match TRBD2. Germline V CDR1 and CDR2: WSHSY, SAAADI. This CDR3 has 15 amino acids. V lost 6 bases and J lost 4; bases outside the gene matches: 6. CDR3 sequence reads: CASRIAGGQADTQYF. The CDR3 nucleotides read TGCGCCAGCAGGATAGCGGGGGGGCAGGCAGATACGCAGTATTTT.

The chain joins TRBV24-1 to TRBJ2-1; 10 nucleotides agree with TRBD2. This CDR3 region has 15 residues. CDR1 and CDR2 from the germline V gene are KGHDR and SFDVKD. V trimming: 7 bases; J trimming: 4 bases; junction bases outside the gene matches: 6. In DNA form, the CDR3 reads TGTGCCACCAGCCCGGGTAGCGGGGGGTACAATGAGCAGTTCTTC. Residues: CATSPGSGGYNEQFF.

CDR3 DNA: TGTGCCAGCAGCCCATTTTCCCCACGTGCGGGCTACACCTTC. Amino acid sequence: CASSPFSPRAGYTF. The chain links TRBV7-9 to TRBJ1-2; D is ambiguous. The CDR3 covers 14 residues. Trimming removed 5 bases from V and 8 bases from J, with 18 bases in between. Per germline, CDR1 SEHNR and CDR2 FQNEAQ (reference sequence).

Here the CDR3 reads CASSSDRDKNIQYF. Here the CDR3 DNA reads TGCGCCAGCAGCTCAGACAGGGATAAAAACATTCAGTACTTC. This chain joins TRBV5-1 and TRBJ2-4; 7 bases align to TRBD1. CDR1 SGHRS and CDR2 YFSETQ come from the germline V gene. After removal of 3 bases from V and 4 bases from J, the junction contained 4 bases not matched to a gene. The length of the CDR3 is 14 residues.

The chain joins TRBV6-5 to TRBJ2-7; 11 positions match TRBD1. CDR1 is MNHEY, CDR2 SVGAGI, per germline. The V and J ends lost 0 bases and 4 bases, in that order; junction bases with no gene match: 5. The CDR3 length is 16 residues. CDR3: CASSYSRTGGFYEQYF. The CDR3 DNA is TGTGCCAGCAGTTACTCTCGGACAGGGGGCTTTTACGAGCAGTACTTC.

J is TRBJ1-4 and V is TRBV16; D gene unclear. V gave up 3 bases and J gave up 8 bases, with 4 bases separating them. Per germline, CDR1 KGHSY and CDR2 FQNENV. The CDR3 has 11 residues. For the CDR3, the DNA is TGTGCCAGCAGCCAGAGGGAAAAACTGTTTTTT. Amino acids: CASSQREKLFF.